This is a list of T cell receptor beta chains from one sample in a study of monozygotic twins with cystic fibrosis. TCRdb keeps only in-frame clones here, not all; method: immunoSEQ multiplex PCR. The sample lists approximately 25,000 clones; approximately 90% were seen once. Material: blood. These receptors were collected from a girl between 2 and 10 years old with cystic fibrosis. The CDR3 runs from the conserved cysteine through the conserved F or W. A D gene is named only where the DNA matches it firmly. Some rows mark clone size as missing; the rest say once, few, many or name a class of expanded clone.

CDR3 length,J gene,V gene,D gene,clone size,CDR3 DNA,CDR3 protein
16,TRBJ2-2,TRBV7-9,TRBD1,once,TGTGCCAGCAGCTCATCGGGACAGGGGCTTACCGGGGAGCTGTTTTTT,CASSSSGQGLTGELFF
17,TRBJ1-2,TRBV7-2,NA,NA,TGTGCCAGCAGCTTAACCTTTAGGGACCGTGCTAACTATGGCTACACCTTC,CASSLTFRDRANYGYTF
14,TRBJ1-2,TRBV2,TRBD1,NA,TGTGCCAGCAGCGCTTCCGGGACAGGGGAGGGCTACACCTTC,CASSASGTGEGYTF
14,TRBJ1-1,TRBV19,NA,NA,TGTGCCAGTAGTATAATTTCGGGGACCTCATCAGCTTTCTTT,CASSIISGTSSAFF
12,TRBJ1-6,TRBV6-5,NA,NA,TGTGCCAGCAGTTACAATAATTCACCCCTCCACTTT,CASSYNNSPLHF
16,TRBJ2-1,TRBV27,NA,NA,TGTGCCAGCAGTACGATACAGGATTCAGCCTACAATGAGCAGTTCTTC,CASSTIQDSAYNEQFF
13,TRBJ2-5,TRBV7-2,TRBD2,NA,TGTGCCAGCAGCTCCAACCGGCGGGGGGGCCCGTACTTC,CASSSNRRGGPYF
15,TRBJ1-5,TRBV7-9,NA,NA,TGTGCCAGCAGCCCTGTTCAGGGCTTGGGTCAGCCCCAGCATTTT,CASSPVQGLGQPQHF
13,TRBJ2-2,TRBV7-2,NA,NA,TGTGCCAGCCGTGGACAGAACACCGGGGAGCTGTTTTTT,CASRGQNTGELFF
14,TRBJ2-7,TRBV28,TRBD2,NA,TGTGCCAGCAGTCCGGGCGGGGGTACCTACGAGCAGTACTTC,CASSPGGGTYEQYF
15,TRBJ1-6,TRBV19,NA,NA,TGTGCCAGTAGTATTTCCCGAGGACGGAATTCACCCCTCCACTTT,CASSISRGRNSPLHF
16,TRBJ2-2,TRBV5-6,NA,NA,TGTGCCAGCAGCTTGATCATCTGGGGGAACACCGGGGAGCTGTTTTTT,CASSLIIWGNTGELFF
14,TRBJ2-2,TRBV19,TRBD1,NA,TGTGCCAGTATAAGGACAGGGAACACCGGGGAGCTGTTTTTT,CASIRTGNTGELFF
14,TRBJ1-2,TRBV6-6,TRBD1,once,TGTGCCAGCAGTTACGTCAGGGGGGAGGGTGGCTACACCTTC,CASSYVRGEGGYTF
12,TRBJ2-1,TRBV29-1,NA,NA,TGCAGCGTAAGCCGGGACTACAATGAGCAGTTCTTC,CSVSRDYNEQFF
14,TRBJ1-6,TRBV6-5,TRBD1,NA,TGTGCCAGCAGTTACAGTGACAGGGATTCACCCCTCCACTTT,CASSYSDRDSPLHF
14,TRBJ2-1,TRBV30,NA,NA,TGTGCCTGGACCAGGGTGGACGCCTACAATGAGCAGTTCTTC,CAWTRVDAYNEQFF
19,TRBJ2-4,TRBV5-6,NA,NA,TGTGCCAGCAGCTTGTTGCTTGGACAACCCGAGAGGGCCAAAAACATTCAGTACTTC,CASSLLLGQPERAKNIQYF
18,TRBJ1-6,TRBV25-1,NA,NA,TGTGCCAGCAGTGGACGTGGGGATGGGGTGGCCTATAATTCACCCCTCCACTTT,CASSGRGDGVAYNSPLHF
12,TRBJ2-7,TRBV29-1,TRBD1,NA,TGCAGCGTTACAGGGGGCGCGGGGGAGCAGTACTTC,CSVTGGAGEQYF
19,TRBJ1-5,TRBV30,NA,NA,TGTGCCTGGAGTCCACGGTTGTTGATGGGGGCCGCAAGCAATCAGCCCCAGCATTTT,CAWSPRLLMGAASNQPQHF
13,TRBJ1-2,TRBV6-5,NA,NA,TGTGCCAGCAGTTTACCTGGGACCTATGGCTACACCTTC,CASSLPGTYGYTF
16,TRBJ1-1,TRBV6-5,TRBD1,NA,TGTGCCAGCAGTTACTCGAGTATCGAACAGGGGACTGAAGCTTTCTTT,CASSYSSIEQGTEAFF
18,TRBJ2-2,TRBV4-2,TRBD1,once,TGTGCCAGCAGCCAAAGAGGGACAGGGGTAACGGGCACCGGGGAGCTGTTTTTT,CASSQRGTGVTGTGELFF
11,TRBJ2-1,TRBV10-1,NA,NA,TGCGCCACTAGCAAGGAAAATGAGCAGTTCTTC,CATSKENEQFF
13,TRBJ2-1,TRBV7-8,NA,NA,TGTGCCAGCAGCCGACCCTTTGGGAATGAGCAGTTCTTC,CASSRPFGNEQFF
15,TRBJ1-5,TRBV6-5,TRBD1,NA,TGTGCCAGCGCTCGGACAGGGGGTTCCAATCAGCCCCAGCATTTT,CASARTGGSNQPQHF
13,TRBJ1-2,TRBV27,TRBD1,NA,TGTGCCAGCAGTTTAACAGGGGTCTATGGCTACACCTTC,CASSLTGVYGYTF
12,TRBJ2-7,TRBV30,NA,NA,TGTGGTTATAGGGCCAACTCCTACGAGCAGTACTTC,CGYRANSYEQYF
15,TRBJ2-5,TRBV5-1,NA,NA,TGCGCCAGCAGCTCCGCCTACACCCCTCAAGAGACCCAGTACTTC,CASSSAYTPQETQYF
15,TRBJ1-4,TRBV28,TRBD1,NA,TGTGCCAGCAGTTCAACCGGGACAGGGCCTGAAAAACTGTTTTTT,CASSSTGTGPEKLFF
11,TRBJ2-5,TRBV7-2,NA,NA,TGTGCCAGCAGCTCGAGTTGGACCCAGTACTTC,CASSSSWTQYF
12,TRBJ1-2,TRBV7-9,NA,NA,TGTGCCAGCAGCTTAGAGGGTGATGGCTACACCTTC,CASSLEGDGYTF
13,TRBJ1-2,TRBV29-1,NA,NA,TGCAGCGTTGAACCGGAAGGCCCTGATGGCTACACCTTC,CSVEPEGPDGYTF
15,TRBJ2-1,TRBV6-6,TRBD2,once,TGTGCCAGCAGTCTCTCGGGACTAGAGTACAATGAGCAGTTCTTC,CASSLSGLEYNEQFF
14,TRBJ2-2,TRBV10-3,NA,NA,TGTGCCTCCTCCCCGAGGGGGGCCACCGGGGAGCTGTTTTTT,CASSPRGATGELFF